Presented here are 16 T cell receptor beta chains from one specimen sequenced in a study of T cells after yellow fever vaccination. TCRdb re-derived calls from the 5' RACE reads in MiXCR, one entry per CDR3 protein. The data show about 430,000 distinct CDR3 sequences, with around a sixth seen just once and roughly 19% held by the top ten. The material sequenced was PBMCs, taken before the yellow fever booster vaccination. Receptor source: a man aged 18 to 29 who received the YFV17D yellow fever vaccine.

A few counts support this clonotype. The chain recombines TRBV12-3 or TRBV12-4 with TRBJ2-7; D may be TRBD2 (6 bases). The V end was cut by 5 bases, the J end by 7 bases, with 15 bases between. The CDR3 is 13 amino acids. The CDR3 loop is CASSPGAGGEQYF. CDR3 in DNA: TGTGCCAGCAGTCCCGGGGCCGGGGGAGAGCAGTACTTC.

This clonotype was detected only a few times. This chain joins TRBV7-6 and TRBJ2-3; 8 bases line up with TRBD2. Germline CDR1 is SGHVS and CDR2 is FNYEAQ. The CDR3 loop spans 16 amino acids. Germline trimming cut 2 bases from V and 6 bases from J; bases unmatched to any gene: 10. CDR3 DNA: TGTGCCAGCAGCTTAAAAGGGACTAGGGGCAGCGATACGCAGTATTTT. Protein product: CASSLKGTRGSDTQYF.

This clonotype was recorded a few times. J is TRBJ2-7 and V is TRBV7-8; D possibly corresponds to TRBD1 (6 bases). The germline CDR1 and CDR2 sequences are SGHVS and FQNEAQ. The CDR3 extends over 13 amino acids. The V and J ends lost 3 bases and 2 bases respectively, with 8 bases between them. The CDR3 nucleotides are TGTGCCAGCAGCTTTACAGGGACCTACGAGCAGTACGTC. Protein sequence: CASSFTGTYEQYV.

This clonotype was counted only a few times. The chain combines TRBV7-9 with TRBJ2-3, with TRBD2 identical over 14 bases. V dropped 5 bases and J dropped 0; count of bases not matched to a gene: 7. The germline CDR1 and CDR2 sequences are SEHNR and FQNEAQ (reference sequence). CDR3 length: 18 residues. In nucleotides, the CDR3 is TGTGCCAGCAGCGCCGGGACTAGCGGGGGTCGAAGCACAGATACGCAGTATTTT. It yields the protein CASSAGTSGGRSTDTQYF.

The J gene is TRBJ2-5, the V gene TRBV27; D unresolved. The CDR3 totals 12 residues. The germline V gene has CDR1 MNHEY and CDR2 SMNVEV (reference sequence). V shed 9 bases and J shed 4 bases, with 12 bases lying between them. Here the CDR3 reads CASQAPGETQYF. Written as DNA, the CDR3 is TGTGCCAGTCAGGCCCCTGGAGAGACCCAGTACTTC.

This clonotype came up a few times. J is TRBJ1-1 and V is TRBV6-1; no clear D. CDR3 length: 13 amino acids. V was clipped by 0 bases and J by 6 bases, with 8 bases between them. Germline V CDR1 and CDR2: MNHNS, SASEGT. CDR3 nucleotide sequence: TGTGCCAGCAGTGAAGCTTGGGGTGCTGAAGCTTTCTTT. This codes for CASSEAWGAEAFF.

The V and J genes are TRBV20-1 and TRBJ1-1; D uncertain. The CDR3 length is 13 residues. CDR1 is DFQATT, CDR2 SNEGSKA, per germline (reference sequence). The V end was cut by 3 bases, the J end by 1 base, with 9 bases between. The CDR3 region has the DNA TGCAGTGCTAGTTCGGCTAGGAACACTGAAGCTTTCTTT. This encodes CSASSARNTEAFF.

The chain joins TRBV5-1 to TRBJ1-4; no firm D call. Germline V CDR1 and CDR2: SGHRS, YFSETQ. The CDR3 runs 15 residues. V lost 0 bases, J lost 8 bases, and 14 bases lay in between. CDR3 nucleotides: TGCGCCAGCAGCTTGGTCCCGGGTTCAGACGAAAAACTGTTTTTT. Its protein is CASSLVPGSDEKLFF.

This clonotype came up a few times. The chain is built from TRBV29-1 and TRBJ2-3; 12 nucleotides align to TRBD2. The CDR3 is 16 amino acids. V trimming: 7 bases; J trimming: 2 bases; junction bases outside the gene matches: 10. Germline V lookup: CDR1 SQVTM, CDR2 ANQGSEA. The CDR3 region is CSAEEGLAGNTDTQYF. The CDR3 region has the DNA TGCAGCGCCGAAGAAGGACTAGCGGGGAACACAGATACGCAGTATTTT.

The rearrangement joins TRBV2 to TRBJ2-3; no clear D gene. The CDR3 covers 15 residues. CDR1 is SNHLY, CDR2 FYNNEI, per germline. The ends were cut back, 3 bases at V and 1 base at J, with 11 bases in the middle. CDR3 in amino acids: CASSDLAVGTDTQYF. In nucleotides, the CDR3 is TGTGCCAGCAGTGATTTGGCCGTCGGCACAGATACGCAGTATTTT.

With respect to this clonotype: A read error may account for a junction end that differs from germline. This rearrangement joins TRBV4-3 to TRBJ2-1; D unresolved. This CDR3 has 16 residues. The germline V gene encodes CDR1 LGHNA and CDR2 YSLEER. CDR3 residues: CASSQGLLVSYNEQLF. The CDR3 DNA reads as TGCGCCAGCAGCCAAGGTCTGCTTGTCTCCTACAATGAGCAGTTATTC.

Only a few counts were recorded for this clonotype. This chain uses TRBV7-6 with TRBJ2-7; D ambiguous. The germline V and J ends were trimmed by 3 bases and 6 bases, with 6 bases remaining between them. The CDR3 consists of 11 residues. Germline CDR1 SGHVS, CDR2 FNYEAQ. Written as DNA, the CDR3 is TGTGCCAGCAGCTTCGGGTCCGAGCAGTACTTC. Translated, it gives CASSFGSEQYF.

The CDR3 DNA follows: TGTGCCAGCAGCTTACTCTGGGACAGGAGCTCTGGGGCCAACGTCCTGACTTTC. Its protein product is CASSLLWDRSSGANVLTF. V is TRBV7-9 and J is TRBJ2-6, with 8 bases matching TRBD1. There are 18 residues in the CDR3. The junction had 6 bases not matched to a gene; V was cut back by 2 bases and J by 0 bases. Germline loops: CDR1 SEHNR, CDR2 FQNEAQ (reference sequence).

The CDR3, as DNA: TGTGCCAGCAGCCTCGGGGGACTGCTCGATGGCTACACCTTC. Translating gives CASSLGGLLDGYTF. The rearrangement links TRBV3-1 to TRBJ1-2; tentative D call: TRBD1 (5 bases). Looked up from germline, CDR1 is LGHDT and CDR2 is YNNKEL (reference sequence). This CDR3 region has 14 residues. Trimming cost V 4 bases and J 6 bases, with 15 bases left between them.

The sample holds a few counts of this clonotype. The V call is TRBV29-1, the J call TRBJ2-1; 10 positions agree with TRBD1. The CDR3 loop spans 15 amino acids. V was clipped by 3 bases and J by 10 bases; unmatched bases: 12. Germline values: CDR1 SQVTM, CDR2 ANQGSEA. The CDR3 reads CSVEDTDRGEDEQFF. The CDR3 DNA follows: TGCAGCGTTGAGGATACGGACAGGGGGGAGGACGAGCAGTTCTTC.

The J gene is TRBJ2-3, the V gene TRBV20-1; tentatively, D is TRBD2 (6 bases). Deletions cut 6 bases from V and 4 bases from J, with 14 bases between. Germline-derived CDR1 and CDR2 are DFQATT and SNEGSKA (reference sequence). The CDR3 totals 13 residues. In nucleotides, the CDR3 is TGCAGTGCCGAAACTAGCTTTCCAGATACGCAGTATTTT. This codes for CSAETSFPDTQYF.